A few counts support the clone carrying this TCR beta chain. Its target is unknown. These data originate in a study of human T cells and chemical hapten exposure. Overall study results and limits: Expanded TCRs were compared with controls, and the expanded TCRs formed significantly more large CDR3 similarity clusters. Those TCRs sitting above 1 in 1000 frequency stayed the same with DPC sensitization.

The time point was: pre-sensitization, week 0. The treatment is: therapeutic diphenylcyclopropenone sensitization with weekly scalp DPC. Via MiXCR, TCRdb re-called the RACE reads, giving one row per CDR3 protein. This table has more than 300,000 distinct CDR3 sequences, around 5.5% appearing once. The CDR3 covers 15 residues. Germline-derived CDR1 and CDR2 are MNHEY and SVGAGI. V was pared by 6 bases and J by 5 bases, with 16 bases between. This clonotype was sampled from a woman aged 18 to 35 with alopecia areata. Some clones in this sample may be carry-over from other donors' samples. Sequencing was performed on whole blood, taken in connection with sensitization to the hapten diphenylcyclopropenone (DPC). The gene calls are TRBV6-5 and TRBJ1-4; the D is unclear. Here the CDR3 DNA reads TGTGCCAGCAGCCCCGGCATTTTGGGGAATGAAAAACTGTTTTTT. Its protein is CASSPGILGNEKLFF.